This record looks at one T cell receptor (beta chain) sequence and its context. The CDR3 runs 14 residues. This record comes from a study of blood T cell repertoires in COVID-19. Study context: The United States, Italy and Spain were the sources of the acute and convalescent COVID-19 samples. T cells, B-cell-depleted T cells, or PBMCs supplied cDNA or gDNA.

Profiling relied on immunoSEQ multiplex PCR, and the TCRdb table lists in-frame clones only, not all of them. The sample lists about 84,000 clones; 83% were seen once. The chain employs TRBV21-1 and TRBJ2-7; TRBD2 reflects the table's D call only, with no check against the DNA. TRBV21-1 is given as a pseudogene. The sample comprised peripheral blood. This TCR came from a woman aged 80 or over with acute or convalescent COVID-19. CDR3 nucleotides: TGTGCCAGCAGCAAAGAGGTCGGAGCGGGGGAGCAGTACTTC. This sequence encodes CASSKEVGAGEQYF.